This T cell receptor beta chain came from a study of shared clonotypes between healthy human individuals. With 5 bases removed from V and 0 bases from J, the gap between germline ends came to 18 bases. The CDR3 totals 17 residues. Germline V gene lookup returns CDR1 MNHEY and CDR2 SMNVEV (reference sequence). Sorted-subset replicate PCRs used roughly 210 ng of genomic DNA. This amount corresponded to about 29,000 T cell genomes. The protocol was immunoSEQ multiplex PCR, while the TCRdb copy is restricted to in-frame clones and leaves out a portion. The table shows approximately 2,200,000 clones, with about 93% occurring only once. Naivety among CD8 cells was defined by CD45RO negativity and positive CCR7 selection, thereby excluding terminally differentiated effector memory CD45RA+ cells.

The sample comprised naive CD8+ T cells from PBMCs. The receptor comes from a young man in good health. Some clones in this sample may be carry-over from other donors' samples. The chain couples TRBV27 to TRBJ2-3; the D is unclear. The CDR3 reads CASSGAHSLTSTDTQYF. The CDR3 region has the DNA TGTGCCAGCAGTGGCGCACATAGCCTAACTAGCACAGATACGCAGTATTTT.